The 14 T cell receptor beta chains reported below all come from one sample, sequenced in a study of PD-L1 blockade in urothelial cancer. This table comes from immunoSEQ multiplex PCR, and its TCRdb copy is limited to in-frame clones, with some not included. The data contain some 100,000 clones, 91% of them seen just once; the ten biggest clones take up 0.85% to 1%. The sequences come from PBMCs, collected around atezolizumab (anti-PD-L1) treatment. The receptors were gathered from a woman aged 80 or over with urothelial cancer.

The chain couples TRBV19 to TRBJ1-5; possibly TRBD1 for D (5 bases). V gave up 6 bases and J gave up 1 base, with 13 bases separating them. This CDR3 has 15 amino acids. The germline CDR1 and CDR2 sequences are LNHDA and SQIVND (reference sequence). The CDR3 DNA is TGTGCCAGTAGGGGGCCCAGTGGGAGCAATCAGCCCCAGCATTTT. Translating gives CASRGPSGSNQPQHF.

The chain employs TRBV27 and TRBJ1-1; 7 bases line up with TRBD1. Germline CDR1 MNHEY, CDR2 SMNVEV (reference sequence). The CDR3 extends over 15 amino acids. V lost 5 bases, J lost 0 bases, and 6 bases stayed unmatched. The CDR3 reads CASSRDRAMNTEAFF. Written as DNA, the CDR3 is TGTGCCAGCAGTCGAGACAGGGCGATGAACACTGAAGCTTTCTTT.

This chain links TRBV11-1 with TRBJ2-5; tentatively, D is TRBD1 (6 bases). The CDR3 totals 14 residues. The V gene's germline CDR1 is SGHAT and CDR2 FQDESV (reference sequence). The V end lost 2 bases, the J end lost 7 bases, and 14 bases lay between the germline ends. CDR3 amino acids: CASSLSRTALTQYF. Written as DNA, the CDR3 is TGTGCCAGCAGCTTATCTCGGACAGCCCTGACCCAGTACTTC. The whole variable domain, filled in from reference TRBV11-1 and TRBJ2-5, reads EAEVAQSPRYKITEKSQAVAFWCDPISGHATLYWYRQILGQGPELLVQFQDESVVDDSQLPKDRFSAERLKGVDSTLKIQPAELGDSAMYLCASSLSRTALTQYFGPGTRLLVL.

This chain links TRBV30 with TRBJ1-1; D not certain. Looked up from germline, CDR1 is GTSNPN and CDR2 is SVGIG (reference sequence). The germline V and J ends were trimmed by 1 base and 6 bases, with 12 bases remaining between them. The CDR3 runs to 13 residues. Here the CDR3 reads CAWSGAGGPEAFF. The CDR3 region has the DNA TGTGCCTGGAGTGGGGCTGGAGGACCTGAAGCTTTCTTT.

In DNA form, the CDR3 reads TGTGCCACTCACTTCCCAGGGGGCAAAGACACCGGGGAGCTGTTTTTT. As protein: CATHFPGGKDTGELFF. J is TRBJ2-2 and V is TRBV10-3, with TRBD1 matching over 8 bases. Germline CDR1 and CDR2: ENHRY and SYGVKD. The CDR3 runs 16 residues. V gave up 10 bases and J gave up 3 bases; unmatched junction bases: 13.

This clone was seen a single time. V gene TRBV15 combines with J gene TRBJ2-5; TRBD2 agrees at 10 bases. The CDR3 has 16 amino acids. Losses at the gene ends were 1 base for V and 5 bases for J; bases not matched to a gene: 7. The germline CDR1 and CDR2 sequences are LNHNV and YYDKDF (reference sequence). This CDR3 is CATSRVSGRAMETQYF. As DNA, the CDR3 is TGTGCCACCAGCAGAGTAAGCGGGAGGGCCATGGAGACCCAGTACTTC.

The genes are TRBV5-1 and TRBJ1-1; 10 bases line up with TRBD1. Germline CDR1 SGHRS, CDR2 YFSETQ. Trimming at V came to 3 bases and at J to 0 bases, leaving 8 bases not matched to a gene. The CDR3 totals 17 residues. In nucleotides, the CDR3 is TGCGCCAGCAGCTCATCCTTGACAGGGGGCTTGAACACTGAAGCTTTCTTT. This encodes CASSSSLTGGLNTEAFF.

Regarding this clone: The sample contains more than one DNA sequence encoding this CDR3. The chain couples TRBV4-2 to TRBJ2-7, with D maybe TRBD2 (5 bases). Germline loops: CDR1 LGHNA, CDR2 YNFKEQ. The CDR3 runs to 15 residues. V lost 1 base and J lost 1, with 11 bases in between. The DNA of the CDR3 is TGTGCCAGCAGCCAAGGAGATAGCGAATCCTACGAGCAGTACTTC. Translating gives CASSQGDSESYEQYF.

The chain links TRBV11-2 to TRBJ1-5; D gene ambiguous. Trimming shortened V by 0 bases and J by 2 bases, and 17 bases separated the two germline ends. The germline gives CDR1 SGHAT, CDR2 FQNNGV. The CDR3 has 18 residues. In DNA form, the CDR3 reads TGTGCCAGCAGCTTAGATCATGGGCTCCTCGGTGGCAATCAGCCCCAGCATTTT. As protein: CASSLDHGLLGGNQPQHF.

The gene calls are TRBV6-6 and TRBJ2-1; 10 bases match TRBD1. Germline V gene lookup returns CDR1 MNHNY and CDR2 SVGAGI (reference sequence). The CDR3 loop spans 15 amino acids. V was pared by 7 bases and J by 3 bases, with 6 bases of the junction left unmatched. The DNA for the CDR3 is TGTGCCAGCAACTCCGGGACAGGGGTCTACAATGAGCAGTTCTTC. This sequence encodes CASNSGTGVYNEQFF.

The rearrangement uses TRBV28 and TRBJ1-2; 7 nucleotides line up with TRBD1. The germline V gene has CDR1 MDHEN and CDR2 SYDVKM. The CDR3 consists of 14 residues. With V trimmed by 5 bases and J by 3 bases, 6 bases remained unmatched. The CDR3 sequence is CASSRRQGHYGYTF. The CDR3 bases are TGTGCCAGCAGTCGTAGACAGGGCCACTATGGCTACACCTTC.

This chain connects TRBV20-1 to TRBJ1-4; D is ambiguous. CDR3 length: 11 residues. V was cut by 1 base and J by 7 bases, with 4 bases left in between. In germline, CDR1 is DFQATT, CDR2 SNEGSKA (reference sequence). In DNA form, the CDR3 reads TGCAGTGCTAGAGGTAGTGAAAAACTGTTTTTT. It encodes CSARGSEKLFF.

This clone showed up just once. The gene calls are TRBV9 and TRBJ1-5, with 8 bases lining up with TRBD1. CDR3 length equals 15 residues. Germline V CDR1 and CDR2: SGDLS, YYNGEE. J was trimmed by 2 bases and V by 3 bases; bases with no gene match: 4. CDR3 sequence reads: CASSGTGGRNQPQHF. In nucleotides, the CDR3 is TGTGCCAGCAGCGGCACAGGGGGACGCAATCAGCCCCAGCATTTT.

The chain is built from TRBV7-2 and TRBJ2-3, with 7 nucleotides matching TRBD1. The CDR3 runs to 16 residues. Trimming at V came to 6 bases and at J to 2 bases, leaving 11 bases not matched to a gene. Per the germline V gene, CDR1 is SGHTA and CDR2 is FQGNSA. CDR3 sequence reads: CASRLQGSPSTDTQYF. In nucleotides, the CDR3 is TGTGCCAGCAGACTACAGGGGTCCCCGTCCACAGATACGCAGTATTTT.